This T cell receptor (beta chain) was identified during a study of CD8+ T cells in alopecia areata. Study context: It was 6 to 18 months of tofacitinib, and then there were 6 months off drug.

TCR sequencing used cDNA made by reverse transcription of extracted RNA. Measured with immunoSEQ multiplex PCR; TCRdb has only the in-frame clones, and not every one. The data show some 210,000 clones, 66% seen once. Germline V lookup: CDR1 ENHRY, CDR2 SYGVKD. With 7 bases clipped from V and 5 bases from J, the junction kept 10 bases outside the gene matches. CDR3 size: 14 residues. Treatment indicated: oral pan-JAK inhibitor, 5-10 mg twice daily. Sorting separated CD4+ and CD8+ T cells out of PBMCs. As concerns this clone: Its antigen is unknown.

Study-wide results and caveats: Within the top 100, expanded CD8+ clones significantly decreased with tofacitinib, as did scalp clonality. A great number of expanded lesional clones endured in scalp and blood during tofacitinib.

This TCR came from a human donor with alopecia areata. V gene TRBV10-3 combines with J gene TRBJ2-5, with 7 bases aligning to TRBD1. The input for sequencing was CD4+ T cells sorted from blood, taken around week 44, from a patient treated with tofacitinib. The CDR3 DNA reads TGTGCCATCAACGACAGGGCGGTACAGGAGACCCAGTACTTC. This sequence encodes CAINDRAVQETQYF.